The T cell receptor beta chain under discussion was sequenced for a study of T cells in Graves' hyperthyroidism and ophthalmopathy. This clonotype occurred many times. Its matching antigen is unknown. RNA transcripts were the template for amplifying TCR beta CDR3 regions. First-round RT-PCR with HTBI primers amplified the TCR CDR3 region. TCRdb reprocessed the multiplex PCR reads via MiXCR and lists one record per CDR3 protein. The sample includes about 410,000 distinct CDR3 sequences, about 15% seen only once; the top ten take about 12%. Findings of the study overall: Blood shared most expanded thyroid clonotypes above 0.001.

Deletions cut 0 bases from V and 3 bases from J, with 9 bases between. Germline V gene sequence: CDR1 WNHNN, CDR2 SYGVQD (reference sequence). The CDR3 spans 14 residues. V is TRBV10-1 and J is TRBJ2-7; the D call may be TRBD1 or TRBD2 (5 bases each). The receptor comes from a man younger than 30 with Graves' ophthalmopathy. Sequenced material: blood. This chain's CDR3 is CASSESPGGYEQYF. The CDR3 DNA reads as TGCGCCAGCAGTGAGTCTCCTGGGGGCTACGAGCAGTACTTC.